This TCR beta chain was sequenced for a study of Graves' ophthalmopathy and Graves' hyperthyroidism. This clonotype is a singleton in its sample. Its antigen is still unknown. This likely comes from a read error, as the CDR3 has no conserved phenylalanine or tryptophan at its end. Study-level findings and limits: Blood shared most expanded thyroid clonotypes above 0.001 frequency. The model's prediction of ophthalmopathy progression had roughly 71% sensitivity and less than 75% specificity.

Other autoimmune diseases, uncontrolled infections, pregnancy or lactation led to the exclusion of patients. Using RNA transcripts, the TCR beta CDR3 regions were amplified. Investigators did first-round RT-PCR with HTBI primers, then second-round multiplex PCR. Via MiXCR, TCRdb re-called the multiplex PCR reads, giving one row per CDR3 protein. Counted here are 200,000 to 250,000 distinct CDR3 sequences, 20% to 25% occurring once; the ten biggest clones make up around 40%. The germline V and J ends were trimmed by 7 bases and 0 bases, with 12 bases remaining between them. CDR1 and CDR2 (germline): SEHNR, FQNEAQ (reference sequence). The CDR3 is made up of 15 amino acids.

Sequenced: peripheral blood. The rearrangement joins TRBV7-9 to TRBJ2-2; D may match TRBD1 or TRBD2 (5 bases each). This receptor was taken from a woman between 45 and 65 years old with Graves' ophthalmopathy. The CDR3 region has the DNA TGTGCCAGCATCATGGGGGAATCGAACACCGGGGAGCTGTTTGTT. Residues: CASIMGESNTGELFV.